The clone carrying this T cell receptor (beta chain) was detected a few times. Antigen: not known. CDR3 length equals 15 residues. Germline V gene lookup returns CDR1 MGHRA and CDR2 YSYEKL. V lost 0 bases, J lost 5 bases, and 13 bases lay in between. The data were taken from a study of CD8 T cells in ankylosing spondylitis. Study findings and constraints: Several of the motif variants were reported before in synovial fluid and blood from reactive arthritis. Several highly homologous variants formed a TCR beta motif that appeared characteristic of ankylosing spondylitis blood.

Construction of TCR beta libraries was performed using quantitative 5'-RACE with molecular barcodes. TCRdb re-analysed the 5' RACE reads in MiXCR, keeping a single row per CDR3 protein. Of hundreds of thousands of distinct CDR3 sequences listed, 20% to 25% are singletons. The clonotype was recovered from a male donor with ankylosing spondylitis or in good health (not recorded which). This chain joins TRBV4-1 and TRBJ1-1, with a possible D match to TRBD1 (6 bases). Material for sequencing was blood, either unsorted or a sorted T cell fraction (not recorded which). The CDR3 loop reads CASSQDSRGGTEAFF. CDR3 coding DNA: TGCGCCAGCAGCCAAGATAGCAGGGGTGGGACTGAAGCTTTCTTT.